This T cell receptor beta chain was recorded in a study of blood T cells in healthy people across ages. A J-beta primer mix and a sample-barcoded 5' primer were used in a second PCR of about 7 to 11 cycles. One entry per CDR3 protein, called by TCRdb with MiXCR from the 5' RACE reads. This sample has 800,000 to 1,300,000 distinct CDR3 sequences, with under 30% found just once. Germline V lookup: CDR1 MNHEY, CDR2 SMNVEV (reference sequence). The V segment lost 8 bases and the J segment 0 bases; nucleotides outside the gene matches: 5. This CDR3 has 14 residues. This same sample was also part of a study on T cells of mothers and their children. That work states: Each 15 ul cDNA reaction used roughly 1.4 ug RNA; all RNA was used. The study found thymic selection shapes TCR recombination output similarly in related and unrelated pairs.

This chain joins TRBV27 and TRBJ2-3, with 7 bases aligning to TRBD2. This TCR was recovered from a girl aged 2 to 9 in good health. The sequencing input was blood. The CDR3 nucleotides read TGTGCCAGCGCGTCTAGCGGAAGCACAGATACGCAGTATTTT. Residues: CASASSGSTDTQYF.